A selection of T cell receptor beta chains follows, all from one sample in a study of blood T cell repertoires in COVID-19. Measured with immunoSEQ multiplex PCR; TCRdb has only the in-frame clones, and not every one. The data show about 250,000 clones, around nine tenths seen once. Sequencing input: peripheral blood. Receptors were obtained from an older woman who had recovered from COVID-19. The CDR3 runs from the conserved cysteine through the conserved F or W. A D gene is named only where the DNA matches it firmly. Not every row has a clone size; where given, it reads once, few, many or a size class.

j_call: TRBJ1-3; clone_size: -; d_call: -; v_call: TRBV7-3; cdr3_aa: CASRIGRGSGNTIYF; cdr3_nt: TGTGCCAGCAGAATAGGACGGGGCTCTGGAAACACCATATATTTT
j_call: TRBJ1-6; clone_size: once; d_call: -; v_call: TRBV6-1; cdr3_aa: CASSEANNSPLHF; cdr3_nt: TGTGCCAGCAGTGAGGCCAATAATTCACCCCTCCACTTT
j_call: TRBJ2-7; clone_size: -; d_call: -; v_call: TRBV7-3; cdr3_aa: CASSLTGASPIEQYF; cdr3_nt: TGTGCCAGCAGCTTAACGGGGGCCTCCCCCATCGAGCAGTACTTC
j_call: TRBJ1-6; clone_size: once; d_call: -; v_call: TRBV7-9; cdr3_aa: CASSPNIGGLYNSPLHF; cdr3_nt: TGTGCCAGCAGCCCCAACATAGGCGGCCTGTATAATTCACCCCTCCACTTT
j_call: TRBJ2-7; clone_size: -; d_call: -; v_call: TRBV19; cdr3_aa: CASSIDGDAGYEQYF; cdr3_nt: TGTGCCAGTAGTATAGATGGGGACGCGGGGTACGAGCAGTACTTC
j_call: TRBJ2-2; clone_size: -; d_call: -; v_call: TRBV7-7; cdr3_aa: CASSSQGELFF; cdr3_nt: TGTGCTAGCAGCTCACAGGGGGAGCTGTTTTTT
j_call: TRBJ2-3; clone_size: once; d_call: -; v_call: TRBV5-6; cdr3_aa: CASSLLLGAADTQYF; cdr3_nt: TGTGCCAGCAGCTTGCTGCTGGGGGCGGCAGATACGCAGTATTTT
j_call: TRBJ1-1; clone_size: -; d_call: TRBD1; v_call: TRBV4-3; cdr3_aa: CASSAHFQGAGTEAFF; cdr3_nt: TGCGCCAGCAGCGCCCACTTTCAGGGGGCGGGAACTGAAGCTTTCTTT
j_call: TRBJ1-2; clone_size: once; d_call: TRBD1; v_call: TRBV20-1; cdr3_aa: CSASRLDRGPNYGYTF; cdr3_nt: TGCAGTGCTAGTCGACTGGACAGGGGGCCTAACTATGGCTACACCTTC
j_call: TRBJ1-2; clone_size: -; d_call: TRBD1; v_call: TRBV27; cdr3_aa: CASSFDRAGYGYTF; cdr3_nt: TGTGCCAGCAGTTTTGACAGGGCAGGCTATGGCTACACCTTC
j_call: TRBJ2-3; clone_size: -; d_call: -; v_call: TRBV9; cdr3_aa: CASSVGVADTQYF; cdr3_nt: TGTGCCAGCAGCGTGGGAGTCGCAGATACGCAGTATTTT
j_call: TRBJ1-2; clone_size: -; d_call: -; v_call: TRBV9; cdr3_aa: CASSAYFGYTF; cdr3_nt: TGTGCCAGCAGCGCCTACTTTGGCTACACCTTC
j_call: TRBJ1-1; clone_size: -; d_call: -; v_call: TRBV7-2; cdr3_aa: CASSLVLGQVLGAFF; cdr3_nt: TGTGCCAGCAGCTTAGTTCTGGGCCAGGTATTGGGAGCTTTCTTT
j_call: TRBJ2-1; clone_size: -; d_call: -; v_call: TRBV9; cdr3_aa: CASSVDEGEQFF; cdr3_nt: TGTGCCAGCAGCGTAGATGAGGGTGAGCAGTTCTTC
j_call: TRBJ1-2; clone_size: -; d_call: TRBD1; v_call: TRBV7-3; cdr3_aa: CASSPDRGGGYTF; cdr3_nt: TGTGCCAGCAGCCCGGACAGGGGAGGTGGCTACACCTTC
j_call: TRBJ1-2; clone_size: -; d_call: -; v_call: TRBV28; cdr3_aa: CASSSYRGHSYGYTF; cdr3_nt: TGTGCCAGCAGTTCCTACAGAGGACACAGCTATGGCTACACCTTC
j_call: TRBJ1-4; clone_size: -; d_call: -; v_call: TRBV15; cdr3_aa: CATSPSYAQGNEKLFF; cdr3_nt: TGTGCCACCAGCCCCTCCTATGCACAGGGAAATGAAAAACTGTTTTTT
j_call: TRBJ2-2; clone_size: -; d_call: -; v_call: TRBV28; cdr3_aa: CASRLDPAATGELFF; cdr3_nt: TGTGCCAGCCGTCTTGACCCGGCGGCCACCGGGGAGCTGTTTTTT
j_call: TRBJ1-2; clone_size: -; d_call: TRBD1; v_call: TRBV18; cdr3_aa: CASSPRGQGGRTDYGYTF; cdr3_nt: TGTGCCAGCTCACCGAGGGGACAGGGAGGCCGAACGGACTATGGCTACACCTTC